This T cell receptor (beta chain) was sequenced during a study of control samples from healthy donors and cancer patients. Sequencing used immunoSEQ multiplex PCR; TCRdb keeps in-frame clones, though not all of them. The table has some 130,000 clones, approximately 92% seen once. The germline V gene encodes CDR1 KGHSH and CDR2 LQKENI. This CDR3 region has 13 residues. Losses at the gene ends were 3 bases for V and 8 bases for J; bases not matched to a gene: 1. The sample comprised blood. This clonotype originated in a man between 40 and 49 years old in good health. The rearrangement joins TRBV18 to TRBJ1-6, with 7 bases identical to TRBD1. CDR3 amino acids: CASSPTGDSPLHF. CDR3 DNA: TGTGCCAGCTCACCCACAGGGGATTCACCCCTCCACTTT.